The 21 T cell receptor beta chains given below trace back to one sample, sequenced in a study of regulatory T cells in long-lasting Graves disease. The TCR beta library used iRepertoire HTBI primers with Arm-PCR amplification of CDR3. Via MiXCR, TCRdb re-called the multiplex PCR reads, giving one row per CDR3 protein. The repertoire holds about 200,000 distinct CDR3 sequences, with around 17% as singletons. The time point here: newly diagnosed GD, antithyroid drugs for less than 3 months. PBMC-extracted RNA yielded the TCR library. The starting material was peripheral blood mononuclear cells (PBMCs), obtained at new diagnosis, from a patient treated with antithyroid drugs. All receptors derive from a female donor with Graves disease.

This clonotype was seen ten or more times. The rearrangement links TRBV29-1 to TRBJ1-2; 7 positions match TRBD1. This CDR3 region has 17 residues. CDR1 is SQVTM, CDR2 ANQGSEA, per germline. Losses at the gene ends were 1 base for V and 6 bases for J; bases not matched to a gene: 17. Here the CDR3 DNA reads TGCAGCGTTGAAGGGGACTCCCGGACAGGCTCCCCCGATGGCTACACCTTC. Amino acid sequence: CSVEGDSRTGSPDGYTF.

This clonotype has just a few counts. This may be a read error: a much more frequent sequence differs by one nucleotide. The chain recombines TRBV15 with TRBJ2-5; D uncertain. The CDR3 length is 14 residues. Germline loops: CDR1 LNHNV, CDR2 YYDKDF (reference sequence). CDR3 sequence reads: CATSREKYQGTQYF. The CDR3 coding sequence is TGTGCCACCAGCAGGGAAAAGTACCAAGGGACCCAGTACTTC.

This clonotype has just a few counts. CDR3 sequence: CASSLVSGRGLETQYF. CDR3 bases: TGTGCCAGCAGCTTGGTTAGCGGGAGGGGTCTGGAGACCCAGTACTTC. This sequence joins TRBV7-2 and TRBJ2-5, with 11 bases identical to TRBD2. The CDR3 covers 16 residues. Unmatched junction bases numbered 8, after V lost 3 bases and J lost 5 bases. Germline V gene data show CDR1 as SGHTA and CDR2 as FQGNSA.

The table lists this clonotype with many counts. V is TRBV20-1 and J is TRBJ2-5; 7 nucleotides match TRBD1. The CDR3 loop spans 15 amino acids. Germline lookup yields CDR1 DFQATT and CDR2 SNEGSKA (reference sequence). V lost 7 bases and J lost 1; bases outside the gene matches: 12. CDR3 sequence (DNA): TGCAGTGTCATTCCCGGGACAGCGATCCAAGAGACCCAGTACTTC. This translates into CSVIPGTAIQETQYF.

This clonotype was detected a few times. A much more abundant neighbour one base away suggests this may be a read error. J is TRBJ2-5 and V is TRBV10-3; D is possibly TRBD2 (5 bases). Trimming took off 6 bases at V and 3 bases at J, with 17 bases between the two ends. This CDR3 has 15 amino acids. Per the germline V gene, CDR1 is ENHRY and CDR2 is SYGVKD. CDR3 region: CAISAIARGKETQYF. The DNA for the CDR3 is TGTGCCATCAGCGCCATAGCGAGAGGGAAAGAGACCCAGTACTTC.

The chain combines TRBV5-1 with TRBJ2-5; 8 bases are a match to TRBD2. Germline CDR1 SGHRS, CDR2 YFSETQ. The CDR3 covers 15 residues. The V gene end was trimmed by 4 bases and the J gene end by 5 bases; junction bases not matched to a gene: 10. As DNA, the CDR3 is TGCGCCAGCAGCGCCGATGGGACTAGGACGGAGACCCAGTACTTC. Protein product: CASSADGTRTETQYF.

This clonotype was detected many times. The chain recombines TRBV5-1 with TRBJ2-2, with 8 bases matching TRBD1. Germline-derived CDR1 and CDR2 are SGHRS and YFSETQ. V lost 4 bases to trimming and J lost 6 bases; unmatched junction nucleotides: 8. This CDR3 has 15 amino acids. CDR3 loop: CASSPTGDRAGELFF. The CDR3, as DNA: TGCGCCAGCAGCCCGACAGGGGACCGGGCCGGGGAGCTGTTTTTT.

This clonotype was counted only a few times. The chain recombines TRBV2 with TRBJ1-3; D is unclear. Germline V gene sequence: CDR1 SNHLY, CDR2 FYNNEI. The ends were cut back, 7 bases at V and 2 bases at J, with 12 bases in the middle. The CDR3 is 14 amino acids. CDR3: CASKGDNTGNTIYF. Here the CDR3 DNA reads TGTGCCAGCAAGGGCGACAATACTGGAAACACCATATATTTT.

In its sample, this clonotype was seen many times. This chain links TRBV28 with TRBJ1-1, with 7 bases identical to TRBD1. The germline CDR1 and CDR2 sequences are MDHEN and SYDVKM. V lost 1 base to trimming and J lost 1 base; unmatched junction nucleotides: 9. The CDR3 has 17 residues. The DNA of the CDR3 is TGTGCCAGCAGTTTATATTCCCCCGACAGGGCGAACACTGAAGCTTTCTTT. Its translation: CASSLYSPDRANTEAFF.

The rearrangement joins TRBV30 to TRBJ1-4; D unclear. Trimming left V 0 bases short and J 5 bases short, with 13 bases between. CDR3 length: 15 amino acids. From germline, CDR1 is GTSNPN and CDR2 SVGIG (reference sequence). CDR3 amino acids: CAWSVTSSINEKLFF. DNA for the CDR3: TGTGCCTGGAGTGTGACAAGCTCAATCAATGAAAAACTGTTTTTT.

Many counts were recorded for this clonotype. The V call is TRBV15, the J call TRBJ2-1, with a weak D call TRBD1 (5 bases). There are 13 residues in the CDR3. Deletions cut 4 bases from V and 8 bases from J, with 12 bases between. The germline V gene encodes CDR1 LNHNV and CDR2 YYDKDF (reference sequence). The CDR3 nucleotides read TGTGCCACCAGCAAAGGACAAGGCTATGAGCAGTTCTTC. It encodes CATSKGQGYEQFF.

In regard to this clonotype: A read error may be the cause here, since a much bigger clone is one base away. The rearrangement links TRBV30 to TRBJ2-1; 11 bases agree with TRBD2. The germline CDR1 and CDR2 sequences are GTSNPN and SVGIG (reference sequence). The CDR3 runs 15 residues. CDR3 sequence (DNA): TGTGCCTGGAGCAAACTAGCGGGAGTTAGGAATGATCAGTTCTTC. Protein sequence: CAWSKLAGVRNDQFF.

This clonotype occurred many times. The chain has TRBV12-3 or TRBV12-4 and TRBJ1-2, with D possibly TRBD1 on 5 matching bases. The CDR3 contains 10 residues. With 8 bases removed from V and 7 bases from J, the gap between germline ends came to 8 bases. In DNA form, the CDR3 reads TGTGCCAGCGGGACTGGTGGCTACACCTTC. It encodes CASGTGGYTF.

V is TRBV19 and J is TRBJ2-5; D is possibly TRBD2 (6 bases). V was pared by 3 bases and J by 5 bases, with 10 bases between. Germline V gene sequence: CDR1 LNHDA, CDR2 SQIVND (reference sequence). This CDR3 is built from 13 residues. CDR3: CASSIVTRETQYF. DNA for the CDR3: TGTGCCAGTAGTATTGTGACTAGGGAGACCCAGTACTTC.

This clonotype was detected many times. The chain joins TRBV3-1 to TRBJ1-4; D is unresolved. CDR1 and CDR2 (germline): LGHDT, YNNKEL (reference sequence). Trimming left V 1 base short and J 3 bases short, with 6 bases between. The CDR3 runs 14 residues. DNA of the CDR3: TGTGCCAGCAGCCAAGGGGTAGCTAATGAAAAACTGTTTTTT. Its translation is CASSQGVANEKLFF.

This clonotype was detected many times. The J gene is TRBJ2-3, the V gene TRBV6-5, with D perhaps TRBD1 (5 bases). CDR3 size: 16 residues. Looked up from germline, CDR1 is MNHEY and CDR2 is SVGAGI. Trimming removed 0 bases from V and 6 bases from J, with 16 bases in between. The CDR3 protein is CASSYSGPTAGDTQYF. The CDR3 DNA reads as TGTGCCAGCAGTTACTCGGGCCCCACCGCAGGGGATACGCAGTATTTT.

This clonotype was observed at least ten times. The rearrangement uses TRBV29-1 and TRBJ2-1; 10 bases map to TRBD2. The CDR3 length is 15 residues. Germline CDR1 SQVTM, CDR2 ANQGSEA. The V gene end was trimmed by 4 bases and the J gene end by 5 bases; junction bases not matched to a gene: 8. DNA of the CDR3: TGCAGCGTTGTTCGAGCGGGAGGGCCTAACAATGAGCAGTTCTTC. Protein sequence: CSVVRAGGPNNEQFF.

This clonotype was recorded at least ten times. The rearrangement links TRBV24-1 to TRBJ2-1; D tentatively fits TRBD1 or TRBD2 (5 bases each). The CDR3 is made up of 15 amino acids. V was pared by 10 bases and J by 9 bases, with 24 bases between. Per germline, CDR1 KGHDR and CDR2 SFDVKD. CDR3 coding DNA: TGTGCCACGAGCAATCGGGACGGAACGAACCTTGAGCAGTTCTTC. This encodes CATSNRDGTNLEQFF.

There are a few counts of this clonotype. A clone one base away is much larger, so this may be a read error. This sequence joins TRBV15 and TRBJ2-1, with D possibly being TRBD2 (6 bases). The V gene's germline CDR1 is LNHNV and CDR2 YYDKDF (reference sequence). CDR3 size: 15 residues. The ends were cut back, 3 bases at V and 7 bases at J, with 16 bases in the middle. The CDR3 is CATSSTGAPWNEQFF. In DNA, the CDR3 is TGTGCCACCAGCAGCACGGGAGCGCCTTGGAATGAGCAGTTCTTC. Drawing the rest from reference TRBV15 and TRBJ2-1, the complete variable domain is DAMVIQNPRYQVTQFGKPVTLSCSQTLNHNVMYWYQQKSSQAPKLLFHYYDKDFNNEADTPDNFQSRRPNTSFCFLDIRSPGLGDTAMYLCATSSTGAPWNEQFFGPGTRLTVL.

This clonotype was found many times. The chain couples TRBV7-9 to TRBJ2-7; TRBD1 matches at 11 bases. After removal of 4 bases from V and 2 bases from J, the junction contained 4 bases not matched to a gene. Germline assignment: CDR1 SEHNR and CDR2 FQNEAQ (reference sequence). This CDR3 has 15 residues. CDR3 in DNA: TGTGCCAGCAGCTCAGGGACAGGGGGGACCTACGAGCAGTACTTC. Protein sequence: CASSSGTGGTYEQYF.

Concerning this clonotype itself: The likely explanation is a read error, given a far larger clone one base away. J is TRBJ2-7 and V is TRBV2; 8 bases are a match to TRBD1. The end of the DNA fits TRBJ1-2 better, so the J call may be wrong. From germline, CDR1 is SNHLY and CDR2 FYNNEI. The CDR3 length is 15 residues. The CDR3 region has the DNA TGTGCCGGCACCCTAGACAGGGGAGTCGACTATGGCTACACCTTC. Encoded protein: CAGTLDRGVDYGYTF.